Detailed here is one TCR beta chain. The antigen remains unidentified. This entry comes from a study of cytomegalovirus exposure and HLA in healthy donors. Turning to the study itself: Early released data had 65 million to 100 million unique TCRs, all coming from HLA-typed donors.

Study-level findings and limits: Earlier results showed most TCR beta V segments being productive about 90% or about 30% of the time. With DRB1 most and HLA-C fewest, TCR association rates differed between HLA loci in a later analysis.

The PCR had 60 Vbeta and 13 Jbeta primers. Sequencing was performed with immunoSEQ multiplex PCR; in TCRdb, only in-frame clones are kept and a portion is missing. The sample yields 90,000 to 150,000 clones, around 77% seen once. The material sequenced was PBMCs. This TCR was sampled from a human donor in good health.

CDR3 bases: TGTGCCAGCAGCTCGACTAGTATTCCGGAGACCCAGTACTTC. This sequence encodes CASSSTSIPETQYF. The chain uses TRBV5-6 and TRBJ2-5; tentative D call: TRBD2 (6 bases). Looked up from germline, CDR1 is SGHDT and CDR2 is YYEEEE. This CDR3 has 14 amino acids. With 3 bases removed from V and 5 bases from J, the gap between germline ends came to 14 bases.